A selection of T cell receptor beta chains follows, all from one sample in a study of blood T cell repertoires in COVID-19. Clones were sequenced by immunoSEQ multiplex PCR, and TCRdb holds only the in-frame ones, with some missing. This table holds roughly 150,000 clones, over 75% found once. Sample: PBMCs or T cells enriched from blood (not recorded which). The receptors were gathered from a man aged 50-60 years in a cohort exposed to, infected with or recovered from COVID-19 (not recorded which). Each CDR3 is given with its conserved first and last residue. A D gene is named only where the DNA matches it firmly. Clone size appears in some rows only: once, few, many, or a class for an expanded clone.

>TRBJ1-4|TRBV28|NA|NA
TGTGCCAGCAGTTTGACCCTCGGGGGAAAACTGTTTTTT
CASSLTLGGKLFF
>TRBJ1-5|TRBV6-5|TRBD1|NA
TGTGCCAGCAGTCTTATTCGGACAGGAGATCAGCCCCAGCATTTT
CASSLIRTGDQPQHF
>TRBJ2-7|TRBV18|NA|few
TGTGCCAGCTCACCACCGACGGGCTACGAGCAGTACTTC
CASSPPTGYEQYF
>TRBJ2-3|TRBV28|TRBD2|NA
TGTGCCAGCAGTTCAAGCGGGAGGGCCGGGGATACGCAGTATTTT
CASSSSGRAGDTQYF
>TRBJ2-3|TRBV27|TRBD2|NA
TGTGCCAGCAGTCATTTTAGCGGGAAACAAGATACGCAGTATTTT
CASSHFSGKQDTQYF
>TRBJ1-2|TRBV7-2|TRBD1|NA
TGTGCCAGCAGCCCTCTTGAACAGGGGAGCCCTTTTGATGGCTACACCTTC
CASSPLEQGSPFDGYTF
>TRBJ2-1|TRBV7-2|NA|once
TGTGCCAGCAGCCTCGGGATGCCGTCTCGCAATGAGCAGTTCTTC
CASSLGMPSRNEQFF
>TRBJ1-2|TRBV12-5|NA|once
TGTGCTAGTGGTCCGGGGGGTTACTATGGCTACACCTTC
CASGPGGYYGYTF
>TRBJ2-1|TRBV15|TRBD1|NA
TGTGCCACCAGCAGATTCAGGGGGTCCTACAATGAGCAGTTCTTC
CATSRFRGSYNEQFF
>TRBJ1-1|TRBV5-5|NA|NA
TGTGCCAGCACCAGACAGAAGAACACTGAAGCTTTCTTT
CASTRQKNTEAFF
>TRBJ1-3|TRBV19|NA|NA
TGTGCCAGTAGTATGGCAGGGGCGGACGGAAACACCATATATTTT
CASSMAGADGNTIYF
>TRBJ1-6|TRBV6-1|TRBD1|NA
TGTGCCAGCAGTGAAAGGGGGCGGAATTCACCCCTCCACTTT
CASSERGRNSPLHF
>TRBJ2-5|TRBV13|TRBD1|NA
TGTGCCAGCAGCTTTAGGGACAGGGGTTTCCAAGAGACCCAGTACTTC
CASSFRDRGFQETQYF
>TRBJ2-7|TRBV5-4|NA|NA
TGTGCCAGCAGCTTGGAGCACGAGCAGTACTTC
CASSLEHEQYF
>TRBJ1-2|TRBV27|TRBD1|NA
TGTGCCAGCAGCGCCGGACAGGGGAAAGGTTTCAACTATGGCTACACCTTC
CASSAGQGKGFNYGYTF
>TRBJ2-6|TRBV6-6|NA|NA
TGTGCCGGAGGGAACGGGGGGGCCAACGTCCTGACTTTC
CAGGNGGANVLTF
>TRBJ2-5|TRBV7-9|NA|NA
TGTGCCAGCAGTTTTCGGGAGGAGACCCAGTACTTC
CASSFREETQYF